A selection of T cell receptor beta chains follows, all from one sample in a study of regulatory T cells in long-lasting Graves disease. Each CDR3 protein is one row after TCRdb ran MiXCR on the multiplex PCR reads. The sample contains about 620,000 distinct CDR3 sequences, roughly 15% of which appear only once. A further study also used this sample, focusing on T cells in Graves' hyperthyroidism and ophthalmopathy.

This sample comprised peripheral blood mononuclear cells (PBMCs), obtained at new diagnosis, from a patient treated with antithyroid drugs. The receptors were sampled from a woman aged 30 to 39 with Graves disease. Both conserved end residues are trimmed from each CDR3.

V gene	J gene	CDR3 protein
TRBV3-1	TRBJ2-1	ASSQDLGREQF
TRBV6-5	TRBJ2-7	ASSYSREGGYEQY
TRBV10-2	TRBJ2-5	ASSESWRGRNQETQY
TRBV4-1	TRBJ2-7	ASSQGGTGYYEQY
TRBV7-9	TRBJ2-3	ASSQTGPDTQY
TRBV4-1	TRBJ2-7	ASSQDSGLLYEQY
TRBV12-3/TRBV12-4	TRBJ2-2	ASSLETAGAPNTGELF
TRBV13	TRBJ2-5	ASSQGTVQETQY
TRBV7-9	TRBJ2-3	AGSPGLATDTQY
TRBV12-5	TRBJ1-3	ASGLAGTGGNTIY
TRBV27	TRBJ1-4	ASSSPGTAAEKLF
TRBV2	TRBJ1-1	ASRSEQGARDTEAF
TRBV30	TRBJ2-2	AWRVAGGTGELF
TRBV18	TRBJ2-7	ASSNGQGRQY
TRBV5-4	TRBJ2-7	ASSLMFMGEQY
TRBV28	TRBJ2-2	ASGLGTGTGELF
TRBV19	TRBJ1-1	ASTRGGGITEAF
TRBV6-1	TRBJ1-1	ASTQFDRGGHTEAF
TRBV5-1	TRBJ2-1	ASSWGTVNEQF
TRBV6-1	TRBJ1-5	ASSEVDSNQPQH
TRBV4-1	TRBJ2-1	ASSPLGASNEQF
TRBV27	TRBJ2-7	ASSLTGGARYYEQY
TRBV5-1	TRBJ2-1	ASSLGLGYEQF
TRBV27	TRBJ2-1	ASSPWGESYNEQF
TRBV24-1	TRBJ2-3	ATSSAGRTDTQY
TRBV29-1	TRBJ2-1	SVGGGSGRSPYNEQF
TRBV7-8	TRBJ2-7	ASSLGGISGRAEQY
TRBV20-1	TRBJ2-2	SASQGGQGTGELF
TRBV6-1	TRBJ2-7	ASSHGLATFSYEQY
TRBV28	TRBJ1-2	ASSSAGQGIHGYT
TRBV27	TRBJ1-5	ASRDGMVSNQPQH
TRBV7-2	TRBJ2-7	ASSLGGLTRISYEQY
TRBV9	TRBJ1-1	ASSVAQGSTEAF
TRBV9	TRBJ1-2	ASSGRDYYYGYT
TRBV5-1	TRBJ2-7	ASSPRSGESGEQY
TRBV20-1	TRBJ2-4	SASGGVKNIQY